These 31 T cell receptor beta chains were all obtained from the same sample, sequenced in a study of shared clonotypes between healthy human individuals. Selected positively for CCR7 and CD45RO-negative, naive CD8 cells excluded terminally differentiated effector memory CD45RA+ cells. Profiled with immunoSEQ multiplex PCR; TCRdb holds only in-frame clones, not every one. Of more than 2 million clones detected, over 85% appear once; the ten largest clones hold under 2%. Material: naive CD8+ T cells from PBMCs. Receptor source: a man aged 18-30 years in good health. Some clones in this sample may be carry-over from other donors' samples.

J is TRBJ2-7 and V is TRBV7-9; D gene uncertain. The CDR3 runs to 15 residues. Germline loops: CDR1 SEHNR, CDR2 FQNEAQ (reference sequence). Trimming left V 5 bases short and J 5 bases short, with 19 bases between. The CDR3 here is CASSPPQVSNNEQYF. In DNA, the CDR3 is TGTGCCAGCAGCCCTCCTCAGGTCAGTAACAACGAGCAGTACTTC.

This chain links TRBV11-2 with TRBJ1-1; TRBD1 matches at 8 bases. J lost 0 bases, V lost 5 bases, and 8 bases had no gene match. Germline lookup yields CDR1 SGHAT and CDR2 FQNNGV. There are 16 residues in the CDR3. This CDR3 is CASSRTGGRLNTEAFF. CDR3 in DNA: TGTGCCAGCAGCCGAACAGGGGGACGGTTGAACACTGAAGCTTTCTTT.

This clone appeared a single time. V usage is TRBV19 and J usage is TRBJ2-3; D not certain. V shed 9 bases and J shed 3 bases, with 16 bases lying between them. This CDR3 region has 14 residues. Germline CDR1 is LNHDA and CDR2 is SQIVND (reference sequence). The CDR3 sequence is CARNGRVKTDTQYF. In DNA form, the CDR3 reads TGTGCCAGGAACGGACGGGTCAAAACAGATACGCAGTATTTT.

The chain is built from TRBV29-1 and TRBJ2-3, with a weak D call TRBD2 (6 bases). Trimming removed 6 bases at V and 1 base at J, with 17 bases between. The length of the CDR3 is 15 residues. From germline, CDR1 is SQVTM and CDR2 ANQGSEA. The CDR3 DNA reads TGCAGCGTCCATGTGGTAGCGGAGGGCACAGATACGCAGTATTTT. Translation gives CSVHVVAEGTDTQYF.

The genes are TRBV2 and TRBJ1-4; 7 positions agree with TRBD1. Germline CDR1 SNHLY, CDR2 FYNNEI. Trimming removed 7 bases from V and 8 bases from J; junction bases left unmatched: 7. CDR3 length: 13 amino acids. The DNA of the CDR3 is TGTGCCAGCACCCGAAGGGACAGAGAAAAACTGTTTTTT. As protein: CASTRRDREKLFF. The entire variable domain, with the rest obtained from reference TRBV2 and TRBJ1-4, is as follows: EPEVTQTPSHQVTQMGQEVILRCVPISNHLYFYWYRQILGQKVEFLVSFYNNEISEKSEIFDDQFSVERPDGSNFTLKIRSTKLEDSAMYFCASTRRDREKLFFGSGTQLSVL.

A remark on this clone: Other DNA sequences in the same sample also yield this CDR3. The V call is TRBV6-5, the J call TRBJ2-5; D is unclear. The CDR3 consists of 13 residues. CDR1 MNHEY and CDR2 SVGAGI come from the germline V gene. The V gene lost 0 bases and the J gene lost 2 bases, with 4 bases spanning the gap. CDR3 protein: CASSYSGQETQYF. CDR3 nucleotide sequence: TGTGCCAGCAGTTACTCAGGACAAGAGACCCAGTACTTC.

The gene calls are TRBV28 and TRBJ2-2, with D unclear. CDR1 is MDHEN and CDR2 is SYDVKM in the germline V gene. The V end lost 3 bases, the J end lost 1 base, and 9 bases lay between the germline ends. The CDR3 loop spans 15 amino acids. CDR3 loop: CASSFEAGNTGELFF. In DNA, the CDR3 is TGTGCCAGCAGTTTTGAGGCAGGGAACACCGGGGAGCTGTTTTTT.

The V gene is TRBV9, the J gene TRBJ2-1, with D perhaps given as TRBD1 or TRBD2 (5 bases each). Germline loops: CDR1 SGDLS, CDR2 YYNGEE. CDR3 length: 14 amino acids. V gave up 3 bases and J gave up 5 bases, with 12 bases separating them. The CDR3 region has the DNA TGTGCCAGCAGCGATATTAAGGGACACAATGAGCAGTTCTTC. It is translated as CASSDIKGHNEQFF.

The rearrangement joins TRBV27 to TRBJ2-7; unclear D gene. Germline V gene data show CDR1 as MNHEY and CDR2 as SMNVEV (reference sequence). The CDR3 length is 15 residues. V lost 5 bases and J lost 5, with 19 bases in between. CDR3 in DNA: TGTGCCAGCAGTCCATGGACGGACGTTCTCCACGAGCAGTACTTC. Translation gives CASSPWTDVLHEQYF.

The chain joins TRBV4-2 to TRBJ2-7, with TRBD2 identical over 10 bases. The CDR3 contains 15 residues. Per germline, CDR1 LGHNA and CDR2 YNFKEQ. V shed 4 bases, J shed 2 bases, and the junction held 5 bases outside the gene matches. In DNA, the CDR3 is TGTGCCAGCAGCCCTAGCGGGGGAGGGGCCTACGAGCAGTACTTC. It translates to CASSPSGGGAYEQYF.

The chain joins TRBV6-5 to TRBJ1-2; TRBD1 matches 7 bases. V gave up 8 bases and J gave up 6 bases; unmatched junction bases: 15. The CDR3 sequence is 15 residues long. Germline V gene lookup returns CDR1 MNHEY and CDR2 SVGAGI. The CDR3 reads CASGKPDREGNGYTF. In DNA form, the CDR3 reads TGTGCCAGCGGAAAACCAGACAGGGAGGGCAATGGCTACACCTTC.

The chain recombines TRBV5-4 with TRBJ2-3, with 9 bases aligning to TRBD2. This CDR3 contains 18 residues. CDR1 SGHNT and CDR2 YYREEE come from the germline V gene (reference sequence). V gave up 1 base and J gave up 5 bases; unmatched junction bases: 14. The CDR3 reads CASSLKGGAGGPKDTQYF. The CDR3 bases are TGTGCCAGCAGCTTGAAAGGTGGGGCGGGAGGGCCTAAAGATACGCAGTATTTT. Looking up the rest from reference TRBV5-4 and TRBJ2-3 gives the full variable domain: ETGVTQSPTHLIKTRGQQVTLRCSSQSGHNTVSWYQQALGQGPQFIFQYYREEENGRGNFPPRFSGLQFPNYSSELNVNALELDDSALYLCASSLKGGAGGPKDTQYFGPGTRLTVL.

V usage is TRBV21-1 and J usage is TRBJ1-5. TRBV21-1 is assigned pseudogene status. The CDR3 runs to 19 residues. Here the CDR3 DNA reads TGTGCCAGCGGATCACCAACCGCGGGCCGGTCTAATAGCAATCAGCCCCAGCATTTT. This translates into CASGSPTAGRSNSNQPQHF.

The V gene is TRBV7-9, the J gene TRBJ2-7; TRBD2 might be the D (6 bases). Germline assignment: CDR1 SEHNR and CDR2 FQNEAQ (reference sequence). Trimming cost V 5 bases and J 6 bases, with 20 bases left between them. The CDR3 has 15 residues. The CDR3 DNA reads TGTGCCAGCAGCCTAACGACAGTGACTAGTCCCGAGCAGTACTTC. Amino acids: CASSLTTVTSPEQYF.

This clone has just a few counts. This chain joins TRBV2 and TRBJ2-7, with D possibly called TRBD1 or TRBD2 (5 bases each). The CDR3 totals 14 residues. CDR1 SNHLY and CDR2 FYNNEI come from the germline V gene. V was cut by 4 bases and J by 0 bases, with 10 bases left in between. As DNA, the CDR3 is TGTGCCAGCAGTGGGGGGTCTAGCTCCTACGAGCAGTACTTC. Translated: CASSGGSSSYEQYF. Using reference TRBV2 and TRBJ2-7 for the parts outside the CDR3, the full variable domain is EPEVTQTPSHQVTQMGQEVILRCVPISNHLYFYWYRQILGQKVEFLVSFYNNEISEKSEIFDDQFSVERPDGSNFTLKIRSTKLEDSAMYFCASSGGSSSYEQYFGPGTRLTVT.

The chain combines TRBV6-1 with TRBJ2-3; 10 bases fit TRBD2. The CDR3 consists of 16 residues. V lost 4 bases, J lost 3 bases, and 7 bases stayed unmatched. Germline assignment: CDR1 MNHNS and CDR2 SASEGT. CDR3 nucleotides: TGTGCCAGCAGTGTATCACTAGCGGGATTGACAGATACGCAGTATTTT. It specifies CASSVSLAGLTDTQYF.

The chain couples TRBV7-8 to TRBJ2-1; 7 bases match TRBD2. There are 15 residues in the CDR3. Germline CDR1 reads SGHVS; CDR2 reads FQNEAQ. Unmatched junction bases numbered 7, after V lost 4 bases and J lost 4 bases. The DNA of the CDR3 is TGTGCCAGCAGCTCCACGGGAGGCCAGTACAATGAGCAGTTCTTC. Translated: CASSSTGGQYNEQFF. The entire variable domain, with the rest obtained from reference TRBV7-8 and TRBJ2-1, is as follows: GAGVSQSPRYKVAKRGQDVALRCDPISGHVSLFWYQQALGQGPEFLTYFQNEAQLDKSGLPSDRFFAERPEGSVSTLKIQRTQQEDSAVYLCASSSTGGQYNEQFFGPGTRLTVL.

This clone appeared once. Within the sample, other DNA sequences also encode this same CDR3. The rearrangement uses TRBV27 and TRBJ2-1; tentative D call: TRBD2 (7 bases). CDR1 and CDR2 (germline): MNHEY, SMNVEV (reference sequence). The CDR3 is 16 residues long. The V and J ends lost 0 bases and 5 bases respectively, with 14 bases between them. The CDR3 DNA follows: TGTGCCAGCAGTTTATCCCCGGGGGCGGGAGACAATGAGCAGTTCTTC. As protein: CASSLSPGAGDNEQFF.

Notes on this clone: Different DNA sequences within this sample yield the same CDR3. The chain joins TRBV27 to TRBJ1-5; perhaps TRBD1 as D (5 bases). Germline CDR1 is MNHEY and CDR2 is SMNVEV (reference sequence). With 7 bases removed from V and 4 bases from J, the gap between germline ends came to 14 bases. This CDR3 has 14 amino acids. The CDR3 DNA follows: TGTGCCAGCACCCCCGGCGGGGGGAATCAGCCCCAGCATTTT. Protein sequence: CASTPGGGNQPQHF.

On this clone: Other DNA sequences of this sample code for an identical CDR3. The gene calls are TRBV28 and TRBJ2-5; no firm D call. With 4 bases removed from V and 5 bases from J, the gap between germline ends came to 2 bases. The length of the CDR3 is 10 residues. From germline, CDR1 is MDHEN and CDR2 SYDVKM. This chain's CDR3 is CASSYETQYF. DNA for the CDR3: TGTGCCAGCAGTTACGAGACCCAGTACTTC. Complete variable domain (other parts from reference TRBV28 and TRBJ2-5): DVKVTQSSRYLVKRTGEKVFLECVQDMDHENMFWYRQDPGLGLRLIYFSYDVKMKEKGDIPEGYSVSREKKERFSLILESASTNQTSMYLCASSYETQYFGPGTRLLVL.

The chain joins TRBV5-6 to TRBJ2-5; D not resolved. The CDR3 runs 16 residues. Trimming cost V 0 bases and J 3 bases, with 15 bases left between them. CDR1 SGHDT and CDR2 YYEEEE come from the germline V gene. CDR3 amino acids: CASSLAGLGRKETQYF. DNA for the CDR3: TGTGCCAGCAGCTTGGCCGGCTTAGGCAGGAAAGAGACCCAGTACTTC.

This clone was observed a single time. This chain connects TRBV4-1 to TRBJ2-3; TRBD2 matches at 9 bases. Germline V gene sequence: CDR1 MGHRA, CDR2 YSYEKL. V shed 1 base and J 4 bases; nucleotides not matched to a gene: 6. The CDR3 consists of 16 residues. The CDR3 region has the DNA TGCGCCAGCAGCCAAGTAGCGGGAGTTCCGGCAGATACGCAGTATTTT. Translated, it gives CASSQVAGVPADTQYF.

This chain uses TRBV6-1 with TRBJ2-1; 12 positions agree with TRBD2. The CDR3 covers 18 residues. Germline V gene sequence: CDR1 MNHNS, CDR2 SASEGT. The junction had 11 bases not matched to a gene; V was cut back by 3 bases and J by 5 bases. CDR3 region: CASSDLAGGPVRDNEQFF. CDR3 sequence (DNA): TGTGCCAGCAGTGACCTAGCGGGAGGGCCGGTCCGGGACAATGAGCAGTTCTTC.

The chain has TRBV4-3 and TRBJ2-5; D possibly uses TRBD1 or TRBD2 (5 bases each). The CDR3 contains 15 residues. CDR1 and CDR2 (germline): LGHNA, YSLEER. V was cut by 3 bases and J by 2 bases, with 13 bases left in between. CDR3 sequence reads: CASSQGPQLQETQYF. The CDR3 nucleotides read TGCGCCAGCAGCCAGGGACCACAACTGCAAGAGACCCAGTACTTC.

This chain joins TRBV7-2 and TRBJ2-1; 10 bases fit TRBD2. CDR3 length: 17 residues. Germline V CDR1 and CDR2: SGHTA, FQGNSA. The V and J ends lost 6 bases and 3 bases, in that order; junction bases with no gene match: 11. The CDR3 region has the DNA TGTGCCAGCAGACCCTCCGGAGGGACTAGCGTCTACAATGAGCAGTTCTTC. Translated, it gives CASRPSGGTSVYNEQFF.

DNA for the CDR3: TGTGCCAGCAGCCGGGCCGGGACAGCCAAAAACATTCAGTACTTC. Translation: CASSRAGTAKNIQYF. The chain carries TRBV11-2 and TRBJ2-4; D might be TRBD1 or TRBD2, each matching 5 bases. CDR1 and CDR2 from the germline V gene are SGHAT and FQNNGV. Deletions cut 5 bases from V and 0 bases from J, with 11 bases between. This CDR3 comprises 15 residues.

The genes are TRBV10-3 and TRBJ2-6; D might be TRBD1 (6 bases). From germline, CDR1 is ENHRY and CDR2 SYGVKD. V was trimmed by 0 bases and J by 0 bases, leaving 15 bases between them. The CDR3 is 19 residues long. The CDR3 nucleotides read TGTGCCATCAGTGAGTCGGAGACAGGCCTTATCTCTGGGGCCAACGTCCTGACTTTC. Its protein product is CAISESETGLISGANVLTF.

CDR3 nucleotide sequence: TGTGCCAGCAGCTTAGTAATGGGAGGCGGTACGCAGTATTTT. This translates into CASSLVMGGGTQYF. This chain connects TRBV7-9 to TRBJ2-3; possibly TRBD2 for D (6 bases). Germline CDR1 is SEHNR and CDR2 is FQNEAQ (reference sequence). Trimming shortened V by 1 base and J by 8 bases, and 13 bases separated the two germline ends. CDR3 length: 14 amino acids.

The chain couples TRBV27 to TRBJ2-7; 14 bases fit TRBD2. Germline assignment: CDR1 MNHEY and CDR2 SMNVEV (reference sequence). This CDR3 has 14 residues. The V segment lost 6 bases and the J segment 6 bases; nucleotides outside the gene matches: 4. DNA of the CDR3: TGTGCCAGCAGCACCGGGACTAGCGGGAGCGAGCAGTACTTC. It codes for CASSTGTSGSEQYF.

This chain connects TRBV30 to TRBJ2-1, with 9 bases fitting TRBD2. V dropped 0 bases and J dropped 7; count of bases not matched to a gene: 10. CDR3 length: 16 amino acids. The germline V gene encodes CDR1 GTSNPN and CDR2 SVGIG (reference sequence). As DNA, the CDR3 is TGTGCCTGGAGTGTACGGGTTAGCGGGAGTGGGAATGAGCAGTTCTTC. As protein: CAWSVRVSGSGNEQFF. Full variable domain (remainder filled in from reference TRBV30 and TRBJ2-1): SQTIHQWPATLVQPVGSPLSLECTVEGTSNPNLYWYRQAAGRGLQLLFYSVGIGQISSEVPQNLSASRPQDRQFILSSKKLLLSDSGFYLCAWSVRVSGSGNEQFFGPGTRLTVL.

The gene calls are TRBV6-1 and TRBJ2-7; TRBD1 agrees at 7 bases. Germline trimming cut 6 bases from V and 2 bases from J; bases unmatched to any gene: 7. This CDR3 is built from 14 residues. The V gene's germline CDR1 is MNHNS and CDR2 SASEGT. CDR3 coding DNA: TGTGCCAGCAGGGGAACAGGGGTGGCCTACGAGCAGTACTTC. Residues: CASRGTGVAYEQYF.